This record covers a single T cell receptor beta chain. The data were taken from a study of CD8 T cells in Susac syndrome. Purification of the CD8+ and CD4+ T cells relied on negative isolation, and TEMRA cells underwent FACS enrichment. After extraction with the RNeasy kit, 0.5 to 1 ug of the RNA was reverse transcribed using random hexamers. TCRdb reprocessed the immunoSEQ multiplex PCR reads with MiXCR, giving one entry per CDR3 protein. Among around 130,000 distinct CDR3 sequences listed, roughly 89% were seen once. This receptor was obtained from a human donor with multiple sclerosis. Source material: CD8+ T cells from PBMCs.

The DNA for the CDR3 is TGTGCCACCAGTGACCCAGACATATCCTATGGCTACACCTTC. Translating gives CATSDPDISYGYTF. This chain connects TRBV24-1 to TRBJ1-2; D not certain. Per germline, CDR1 KGHDR and CDR2 SFDVKD. The CDR3 spans 14 residues. V lost 4 bases and J lost 4, with 12 bases in between.